This T cell receptor (beta chain) appears in the sequencing data of a study of cytomegalovirus exposure and HLA in healthy donors. Study findings and constraints: Beyond CMV serostatus, there was no information to go on about immune exposure. Presence/absence analyses treated sequencing depth as roughly uniform across donors.

Germline V CDR1 and CDR2: ENHRY, SYGVKD. The trim removed 3 bases at V and 7 bases at J, leaving 4 bases unmatched. The CDR3 covers 15 residues. Researchers ran the PCR with 60 Vbeta and 13 Jbeta primers. TCRdb's table, derived via immunoSEQ multiplex PCR, lists solely in-frame clones and lacks some. The sample holds approximately 150,000 clones, 65% to 80% seen once. To note about this clone: Antigen specificity is unknown.

Donors in the study were healthy people who gave bone marrow. V usage is TRBV10-3 and J usage is TRBJ2-1, with TRBD2 matching 12 bases. The receptor comes from a woman aged 25-40 years in good health and CMV-seronegative. The sample was PBMCs. The CDR3 nucleotides read TGTGCCATCAGTGAAGGACTAGCGGGGATGAATGAGCAGTTCTTC. Protein sequence: CAISEGLAGMNEQFF.